A selection of T cell receptor beta chains follows, all from one sample in a study of OX40 agonist ivuxolimab in advanced cancers. Repertoires were generated with immunoSEQ multiplex PCR, while TCRdb's copy carries only in-frame clones and drops some. The sample includes about 17,000 clones, 87% seen only once; the top ten take around 32%. The starting material was CD4+ or CD8+ T cells sorted from blood, obtained in a trial of the OX40 agonist ivuxolimab. These receptors were taken from an adult with an advanced solid tumor such as melanoma, head and neck, liver or kidney cancer. CDR3s leave out the opening cysteine and the closing phenylalanine or tryptophan. Fields, in order: CDR3 protein, J gene, clone size, D gene, V gene, CDR3 length. The D gene is left open where the match is weak. Part of the rows lack a size; the others show once, few, many or a class for expanded clones.

ASSLWPGFTGELF | TRBJ2-2 | few | - | TRBV11-3 | 13
ASSVQAYTEAF | TRBJ1-1 | - | - | TRBV9 | 11
ASSDYNQPQH | TRBJ1-5 | - | - | TRBV28 | 10
ASSLQGAYEQY | TRBJ2-7 | once | TRBD1 | TRBV13 | 11
ASTYSGDEQF | TRBJ2-1 | - | TRBD2 | TRBV19 | 10
ATTLGSNEQY | TRBJ2-7 | few | - | TRBV6-1 | 10
ASSQEGRGQGDGEQY | TRBJ2-7 | - | TRBD1 | TRBV4-2 | 15
ASSLVDEKLF | TRBJ1-4 | - | - | TRBV7-9 | 10
SVAGTGGDYGYT | TRBJ1-2 | once | TRBD1 | TRBV29-1 | 12
ASSLGANSPLH | TRBJ1-6 | - | - | TRBV7-9 | 11
ASSIGAGLSIDGYT | TRBJ1-2 | few | - | TRBV19 | 14
ASSQEPSGSLNIQY | TRBJ2-4 | - | TRBD2 | TRBV4-3 | 14
ASSAGPQGYEQY | TRBJ2-7 | medium-sized | - | TRBV18 | 12
ASSPGRGRGETQY | TRBJ2-5 | - | TRBD1 | TRBV11-3 | 13
ASSLLGYNEQF | TRBJ2-1 | - | - | TRBV7-2 | 11
AWSVMDPGNTIY | TRBJ1-3 | - | - | TRBV30 | 12